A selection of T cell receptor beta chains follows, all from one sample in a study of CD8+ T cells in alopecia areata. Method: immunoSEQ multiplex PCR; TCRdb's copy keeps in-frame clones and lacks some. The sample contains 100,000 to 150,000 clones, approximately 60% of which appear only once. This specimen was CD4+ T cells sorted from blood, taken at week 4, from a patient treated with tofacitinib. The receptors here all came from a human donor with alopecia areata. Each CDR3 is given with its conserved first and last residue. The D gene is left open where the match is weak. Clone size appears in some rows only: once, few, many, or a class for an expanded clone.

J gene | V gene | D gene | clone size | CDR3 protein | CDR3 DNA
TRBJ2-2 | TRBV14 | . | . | CASSLEVWEAGELFF | TGTGCCAGCAGCCTGGAGGTCTGGGAGGCCGGGGAGCTGTTTTTT
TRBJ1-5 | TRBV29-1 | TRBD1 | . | CSVRQGGNQPQHF | TGCAGCGTTAGGCAGGGGGGCAATCAGCCCCAGCATTTT
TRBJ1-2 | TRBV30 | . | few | CAWGSNYGYTF | TGTGCCTGGGGCTCCAACTATGGCTACACCTTC
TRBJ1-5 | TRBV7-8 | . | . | CASSQGQFNQPQHF | TGTGCCAGCAGCCAGGGACAATTCAATCAGCCCCAGCATTTT
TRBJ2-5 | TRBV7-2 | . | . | CASSFVSRGQETQYF | TGTGCCAGCAGCTTCGTTAGCAGGGGCCAAGAGACCCAGTACTTC
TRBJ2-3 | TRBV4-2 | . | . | CASSQEGDIHGDTQYF | TGTGCCAGCAGCCAAGAGGGGGACATCCATGGAGATACGCAGTATTTT
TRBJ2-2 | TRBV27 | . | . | CASGRPDTGELFF | TGTGCCAGCGGGAGACCCGACACCGGGGAGCTGTTTTTT
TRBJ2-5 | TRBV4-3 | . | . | CASSQEGSNLQTQYF | TGCGCCAGCAGCCAAGAAGGTAGTAACCTTCAGACCCAGTACTTC
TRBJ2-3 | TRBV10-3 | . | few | CAISERGGTDTQYF | TGTGCCATCAGTGAGAGGGGGGGCACAGATACGCAGTATTTT
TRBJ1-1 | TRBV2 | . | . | CASSVSNTEAFF | TGTGCCAGCTCGGTATCGAACACTGAAGCTTTCTTT
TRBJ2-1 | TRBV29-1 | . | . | CSVSRGADNEQFF | TGCAGCGTATCTAGGGGGGCTGACAATGAGCAGTTCTTC
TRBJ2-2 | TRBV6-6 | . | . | CASSLRGRVGGELFF | TGTGCCAGCAGTTTAAGGGGCAGGGTCGGCGGGGAGCTGTTTTTT
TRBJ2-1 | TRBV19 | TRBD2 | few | CASRGLAGVKGEQFF | TGTGCCAGTAGGGGACTAGCGGGGGTTAAGGGTGAGCAGTTCTTC
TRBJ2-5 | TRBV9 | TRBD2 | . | CASSVEASGQETQYF | TGTGCCAGCAGCGTAGAGGCTAGCGGCCAAGAGACCCAGTACTTC
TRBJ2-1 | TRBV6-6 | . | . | CASSYGGGHEQFF | TGTGCCAGCAGTTACGGGGGGGGGCATGAGCAGTTCTTC
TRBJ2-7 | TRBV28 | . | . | CASSLIGGAYEQYF | TGTGCCAGCAGTTTAATCGGGGGAGCCTACGAGCAGTACTTC
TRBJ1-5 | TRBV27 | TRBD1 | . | CASSPTGQPMWPQHF | TGTGCCAGCAGTCCCACGGGACAGCCCATGTGGCCCCAGCATTTT
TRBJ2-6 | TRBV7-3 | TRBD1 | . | CASSLTRTGAGANVLTF | TGTGCCAGCAGCTTAACTAGGACAGGGGCTGGGGCCAACGTCCTGACTTTC
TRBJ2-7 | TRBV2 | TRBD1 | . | CASSAQGYYEQYF | TGTGCCAGCAGTGCACAGGGGTACTACGAGCAGTACTTC
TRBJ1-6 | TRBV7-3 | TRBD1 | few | CASSDRDGSPLHF | TGTGCCAGTTCAGACAGGGATGGTTCACCCCTCCACTTT
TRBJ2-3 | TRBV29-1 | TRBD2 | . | CSVEERGGTDTQYF | TGCAGCGTTGAAGAGCGGGGGGGCACAGATACGCAGTATTTT
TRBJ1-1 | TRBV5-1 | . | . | CASSLGILGTEAFF | TGCGCCAGCAGCTTGGGAATTCTAGGGACTGAAGCTTTCTTT
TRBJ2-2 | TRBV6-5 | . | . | CASRDRNTGELFF | TGTGCCAGCAGGGACAGAAACACCGGGGAGCTGTTTTTT
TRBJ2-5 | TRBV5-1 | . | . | CASARSRNGETQYF | TGCGCCAGCGCTCGTAGCAGGAACGGAGAGACCCAGTACTTC
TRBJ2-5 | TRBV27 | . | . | CASNPSETQYF | TGTGCCAGTAACCCCTCCGAGACCCAGTACTTC
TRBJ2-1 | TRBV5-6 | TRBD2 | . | CASSLSGGHEQFF | TGTGCCAGCAGCTTGAGCGGGGGACATGAGCAGTTCTTC
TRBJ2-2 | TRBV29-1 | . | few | CSVRLARTGELFF | TGCAGCGTTCGGCTAGCGCGGACCGGGGAGCTGTTTTTT
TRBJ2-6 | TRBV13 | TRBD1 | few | CASSLGRTGFFGGANVLTF | TGTGCCAGCAGCTTAGGAAGGACAGGGTTCTTCGGTGGGGCCAACGTCCTGACTTTC
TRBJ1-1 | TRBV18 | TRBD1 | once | CASSPGTGGGNTEAFF | TGTGCCAGCTCACCCGGGACAGGGGGGGGCAACACTGAAGCTTTCTTT
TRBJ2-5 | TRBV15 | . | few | CATSRTNLGGGEETQYF | TGTGCCACCAGCAGAACGAACTTAGGTGGCGGGGAAGAGACCCAGTACTTC
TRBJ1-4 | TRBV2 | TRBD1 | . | CASDTGAAREKLFF | TGTGCCAGCGATACAGGGGCTGCAAGGGAAAAACTGTTTTTT
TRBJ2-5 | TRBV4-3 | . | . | CASSQGVAGREETQYF | TGCGCCAGCAGCCAAGGGGTTGCGGGCAGGGAAGAGACCCAGTACTTC
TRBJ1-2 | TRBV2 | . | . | CASGGSGVGYTF | TGTGCCAGCGGTGGGTCGGGGGTTGGCTACACCTTC
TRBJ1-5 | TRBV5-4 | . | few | CASSLTGTDFQPQHF | TGTGCCAGCAGCTTAACTGGGACCGACTTTCAGCCCCAGCATTTT
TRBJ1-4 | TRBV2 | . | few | CASSVSREKLFF | TGTGCCAGCAGTGTCTCAAGGGAAAAACTGTTTTTT
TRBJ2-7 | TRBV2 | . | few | CASRSREQYF | TGTGCCAGCAGGAGTAGAGAGCAGTACTTC
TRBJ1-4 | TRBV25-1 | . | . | CASSVSSGGGEKLFF | TGTGCCAGCAGTGTTTCGTCGGGGGGCGGTGAAAAACTGTTTTTT
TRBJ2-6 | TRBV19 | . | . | CASRNNRLRGSGANVLTF | TGTGCCAGTAGAAATAACAGACTCAGGGGCTCTGGGGCCAACGTCCTGACTTTC
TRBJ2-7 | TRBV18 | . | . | CASSPEEGPSYF | TGTGCCAGCTCACCCGAGGAAGGCCCTTCCTACTTC
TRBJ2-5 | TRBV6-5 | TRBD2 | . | CASSYSAGGPQTQYF | TGTGCCAGCAGTTACTCCGCGGGGGGGCCACAGACCCAGTACTTC
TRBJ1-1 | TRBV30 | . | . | CAWSRVGGTEAFF | TGTGCCTGGAGCCGGGTCGGTGGGACTGAAGCTTTCTTT
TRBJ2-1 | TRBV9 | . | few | CASSPPGYSYNEQFF | TGTGCCAGCAGCCCCCCGGGTTACTCCTACAATGAGCAGTTCTTC
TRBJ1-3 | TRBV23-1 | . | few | CASSQSRQATPKGNTIYF | TGCGCCAGCAGTCAATCGAGACAGGCGACCCCTAAGGGAAACACCATATATTTT